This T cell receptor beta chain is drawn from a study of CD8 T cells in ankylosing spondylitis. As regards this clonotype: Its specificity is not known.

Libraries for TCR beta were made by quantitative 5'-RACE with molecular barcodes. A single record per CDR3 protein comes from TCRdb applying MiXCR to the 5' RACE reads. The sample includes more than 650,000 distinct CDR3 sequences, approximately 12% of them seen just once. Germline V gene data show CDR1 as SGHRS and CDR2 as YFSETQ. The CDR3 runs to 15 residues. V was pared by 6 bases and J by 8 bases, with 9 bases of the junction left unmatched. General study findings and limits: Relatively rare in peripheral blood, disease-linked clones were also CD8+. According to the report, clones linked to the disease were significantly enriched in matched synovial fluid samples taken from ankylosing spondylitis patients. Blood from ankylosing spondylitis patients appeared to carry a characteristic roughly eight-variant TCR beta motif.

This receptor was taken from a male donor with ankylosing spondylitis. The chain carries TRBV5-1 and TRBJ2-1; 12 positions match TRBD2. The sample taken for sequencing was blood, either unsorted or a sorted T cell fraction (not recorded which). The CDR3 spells CASTAASGGDYEQFF. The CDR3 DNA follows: TGCGCCAGCACCGCCGCTAGCGGGGGGGATTATGAGCAGTTCTTC.